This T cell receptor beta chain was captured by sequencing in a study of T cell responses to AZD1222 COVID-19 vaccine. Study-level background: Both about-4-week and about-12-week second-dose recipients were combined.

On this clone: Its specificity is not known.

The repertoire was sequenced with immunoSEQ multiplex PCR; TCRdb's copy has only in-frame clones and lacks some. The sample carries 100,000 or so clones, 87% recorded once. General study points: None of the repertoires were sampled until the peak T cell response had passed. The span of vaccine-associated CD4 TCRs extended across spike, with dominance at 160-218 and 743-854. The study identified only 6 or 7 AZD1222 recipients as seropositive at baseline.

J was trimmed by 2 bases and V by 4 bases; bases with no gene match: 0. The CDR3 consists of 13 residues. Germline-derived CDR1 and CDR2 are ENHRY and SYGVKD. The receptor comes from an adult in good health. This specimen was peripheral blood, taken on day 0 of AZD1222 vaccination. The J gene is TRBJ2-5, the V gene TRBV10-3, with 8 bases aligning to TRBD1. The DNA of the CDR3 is TGTGCCATCAGTGGGACAGGGCAAGAGACCCAGTACTTC. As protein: CAISGTGQETQYF.